This T cell receptor (beta chain) was sequenced during a study of T cell repertoires in cytomegalovirus infection. Study-level background: In the study, CMV epitopes included recently identified HLA-C-restricted and well-studied HLA-B-restricted ones. CMV infection and matching HLA type were both indicated by public TCR beta signatures.

Study results and limitations: HLA-C-restricted CMV clonotypes gave the most frequent clonotype in two of eight donors. The cumulative frequency of public TCR beta families distinguished individuals who carried CMV together with the relevant HLA.

The V gene's germline CDR1 is MNHNY and CDR2 SVGAGI (reference sequence). V lost 2 bases to trimming and J lost 7 bases; unmatched junction nucleotides: 6. The CDR3 consists of 15 residues. TCRdb reprocessed the reads via MiXCR and lists one record per CDR3 protein. The sample comprises about 60,000 distinct CDR3 sequences, just over 20% of which are singletons, and 73% rests with the top ten. This clonotype was picked up many times. Antigen unknown. The rearrangement links TRBV6-6 to TRBJ2-2; 8 bases match TRBD1. The sequenced sample was CD8+ T cells from cultured PBMCs, obtained from culture after CMV antigen stimulation. This clonotype was sampled from a human donor in good health (CMV status not recorded). Some clones in this sample may be carry-over from other donors' samples. Written as DNA, the CDR3 is TGTGCCAGCAGTTACACTAGGACAGGGTTCGGGGAGCTGTTTTTT. This gives the protein CASSYTRTGFGELFF.